A single sample gave rise to the 28 T cell receptor beta chains below, sequenced in a study of blood T cells in healthy people across ages. Sample-barcoded 5' priming and a J-beta primer mix drove a second PCR of about 7 to 12 cycles. One entry per CDR3 protein results from TCRdb running MiXCR on the 5' RACE reads. Here the sample spans 1.2 million to 1.5 million distinct CDR3 sequences, 59% being singletons. Sequenced sample: blood. Every receptor here comes from a man younger than 35 in good health.

CDR3 region: CASSQTDWRRLMNTEAFF. As DNA, the CDR3 is TGTGCCAGCAGCCAAACGGACTGGCGCAGATTGATGAACACTGAAGCTTTCTTT. The chain recombines TRBV13 with TRBJ1-1; the D is unclear. Trimming left V 5 bases short and J 0 bases short, with 22 bases between. Germline CDR1 is PRHDT and CDR2 is FYEKMQ (reference sequence). The CDR3 is 18 amino acids.

The rearrangement links TRBV5-5 to TRBJ2-1; maybe TRBD2 (6 bases). This CDR3 is built from 15 residues. V gave up 1 base and J gave up 5 bases, with 13 bases separating them. CDR1 and CDR2 (germline): SGHKS, YYEKEE (reference sequence). CDR3 protein: CASSLLLALDNEQFF. CDR3 sequence (DNA): TGTGCCAGCAGCTTGTTGCTAGCGTTGGACAATGAGCAGTTCTTC.

The table lists this clonotype with a count of one. The V and J genes are TRBV7-2 and TRBJ2-6; tentatively, D is TRBD1 (6 bases). Germline V lookup: CDR1 SGHTA, CDR2 FQGNSA. Trimming took 5 bases from V and 0 from J, leaving 14 bases between them. The CDR3 has 17 amino acids. DNA of the CDR3: TGTGCCAGCAGCACCGGACAGCGATTCTCTGGGGCCAACGTCCTGACTTTC. Protein sequence: CASSTGQRFSGANVLTF.

The chain links TRBV9 to TRBJ2-3; 14 nucleotides match TRBD2. Germline loops: CDR1 SGDLS, CDR2 YYNGEE. V was clipped by 0 bases and J by 4 bases; unmatched bases: 4. The CDR3 is 17 residues long. CDR3 in DNA: TGTGCCAGCAGCGTAGCTGGACTAGCGGGAGGTCCAGATACGCAGTATTTT. Its translation: CASSVAGLAGGPDTQYF.

This chain uses TRBV7-8 with TRBJ1-1; D is unclear. Germline V CDR1 and CDR2: SGHVS, FQNEAQ. The CDR3 spans 14 residues. V was shortened by 0 bases and J by 7 bases, with 12 bases between the two germline ends. CDR3 region: CASSLANSLLEAFF. The CDR3 DNA follows: TGTGCCAGCAGCTTAGCGAACAGTCTACTTGAAGCTTTCTTT.

This clonotype showed up just a few times. The CDR3 nucleotides read TGCGCCAGCAGCCCGGACAGTCCCTCCTACGAGCAGTACTTC. Amino acid sequence: CASSPDSPSYEQYF. The rearrangement links TRBV5-1 to TRBJ2-7; D is possibly TRBD1 (6 bases). CDR3 size: 14 residues. Trimming stripped 4 bases from V and 0 bases from J, with 11 bases between. Germline-derived CDR1 and CDR2 are SGHRS and YFSETQ.

The chain carries TRBV12-3 or TRBV12-4 and TRBJ2-7; 9 bases are shared with TRBD1. This CDR3 has 14 amino acids. The V and J ends lost 8 bases and 1 base, in that order; junction bases with no gene match: 6. CDR3 coding DNA: TGTGCCAGCTGTCGGGGGACAGGGTCCTACGAGCAGTACTTC. Encoded protein: CASCRGTGSYEQYF.

The chain recombines TRBV6-5 with TRBJ2-2, with no clear D. The CDR3 consists of 13 residues. V was cut by 8 bases and J by 5 bases, with 12 bases left in between. Germline V lookup: CDR1 MNHEY, CDR2 SVGAGI. CDR3 amino acids: CASLFAGTGELFF. The CDR3 DNA follows: TGTGCCAGCCTCTTCGCTGGGACCGGGGAGCTGTTTTTT.

This clonotype turned up a few times. The chain links TRBV6-5 to TRBJ1-4; D remains ambiguous. V was pared by 2 bases and J by 0 bases, with 10 bases between. Germline CDR1 reads MNHEY; CDR2 reads SVGAGI. The CDR3 covers 16 residues. Here the CDR3 reads CASSYRRLSTNEKLFF. In DNA, the CDR3 is TGTGCCAGCAGTTACCGCCGCCTATCAACTAATGAAAAACTGTTTTTT.

The V call is TRBV12-3 or TRBV12-4, the J call TRBJ2-3; 8 bases align to TRBD2. Trimming removed 4 bases from V and 2 bases from J; junction bases left unmatched: 5. This CDR3 contains 15 residues. CDR3 bases: TGTGCCAGCAGTTCCTTTAGCGGGACCACAGATACGCAGTATTTT. This gives the protein CASSSFSGTTDTQYF.

This chain joins TRBV9 and TRBJ2-7; tentative D call: TRBD2 (6 bases). The CDR3 has 14 amino acids. Germline V gene data show CDR1 as SGDLS and CDR2 as YYNGEE. Trimming left V 2 bases short and J 2 bases short, with 11 bases between. CDR3 sequence (DNA): TGTGCCAGCAGCGTGCGGGAATCCGCCTACGAGCAGTACTTC. It specifies CASSVRESAYEQYF.

The V call is TRBV3-1, the J call TRBJ1-1, with D possibly TRBD1 on 6 matching bases. V was cut by 5 bases and J by 4 bases, with 11 bases left in between. CDR3 length equals 13 residues. Germline V lookup: CDR1 LGHDT, CDR2 YNNKEL (reference sequence). Here the CDR3 reads CASSAVGATEAFF. The CDR3 DNA reads TGTGCCAGCAGCGCCGTGGGGGCCACTGAAGCTTTCTTT.

With respect to this clonotype: The CDR3 end shows no conserved phenylalanine or tryptophan, and so a read error is likely. The chain carries TRBV10-3 and TRBJ2-3, with D uncertain. This CDR3 has 13 amino acids. V lost 2 bases, J lost 0 bases, and 3 bases lay in between. Germline CDR1 reads ENHRY; CDR2 reads SYGVKD. The CDR3 nucleotides read TGTGCCATCAGTGAGGCTAGCACAGATACGCAGTATCTT. It is translated as CAISEASTDTQYL.

This chain connects TRBV5-1 to TRBJ2-7; 8 bases fit TRBD1. With 2 bases clipped from V and 3 bases from J, the junction kept 7 bases outside the gene matches. In germline, CDR1 is SGHRS, CDR2 YFSETQ. The CDR3 length is 15 residues. The CDR3 sequence: CASSLGQGYFYEQYF. The DNA of the CDR3 is TGCGCCAGCAGCTTAGGACAGGGCTACTTCTACGAGCAGTACTTC.

The J gene is TRBJ1-2, the V gene TRBV6-5; TRBD1 might be the D (5 bases). This CDR3 has 13 residues. CDR1 and CDR2 from the germline V gene are MNHEY and SVGAGI. V lost 0 bases and J lost 8, with 10 bases in between. The CDR3 spells CASSYSQGRGYTF. The DNA for the CDR3 is TGTGCCAGCAGTTACTCGCAGGGCCGGGGCTACACCTTC.

This clonotype occurred a few times. V usage is TRBV2 and J usage is TRBJ2-1; tentatively, D is TRBD2 (6 bases). Germline V gene sequence: CDR1 SNHLY, CDR2 FYNNEI. V lost 7 bases, J lost 3 bases, and 19 bases lay in between. CDR3 size: 16 residues. As DNA, the CDR3 is TGTGCCAGCATCCTAGCGCTCCCCGGGGGCTACAATGAGCAGTTCTTC. It encodes CASILALPGGYNEQFF. The variable domain in full, completed from reference TRBV2 and TRBJ2-1, reads EPEVTQTPSHQVTQMGQEVILRCVPISNHLYFYWYRQILGQKVEFLVSFYNNEISEKSEIFDDQFSVERPDGSNFTLKIRSTKLEDSAMYFCASILALPGGYNEQFFGPGTRLTVL.

The chain employs TRBV9 and TRBJ2-1; D is undetermined. Germline V gives CDR1 SGDLS, CDR2 YYNGEE. The CDR3 consists of 13 residues. The V end was cut by 3 bases, the J end by 4 bases, with 8 bases between. CDR3 DNA: TGTGCCAGCAGCGGACTGGCTTACAATGAGCAGTTCTTC. This encodes CASSGLAYNEQFF.

The CDR3 region has the DNA TGTGCCACCAGACCGGGGACGGGACGGGTCACTGAAGCTTTCTTT. Translated, it gives CATRPGTGRVTEAFF. The V call is TRBV24-1, the J call TRBJ1-1; D may be TRBD1 (5 bases). The length of the CDR3 is 15 residues. The ends were cut back, 7 bases at V and 4 bases at J, with 18 bases in the middle. Germline-derived CDR1 and CDR2 are KGHDR and SFDVKD.

This clonotype was found a few times. The V and J genes are TRBV6-5 and TRBJ2-7; 10 bases are a match to TRBD1. In germline, CDR1 is MNHEY, CDR2 SVGAGI. Trimming cost V 4 bases and J 4 bases; bases outside gene matches: 7. There are 15 residues in the CDR3. The DNA for the CDR3 is TGTGCCAGCAGTTCCCAGGACAGGGGGATATACGAGCAGTACTTC. Translating it yields CASSSQDRGIYEQYF.

CDR3 in DNA: TGCAGTGCTAGAGATCGGGTTAGGCAGGGAGTCCACGAGCAGTACTTC. Amino acid sequence: CSARDRVRQGVHEQYF. The chain couples TRBV20-1 to TRBJ2-7, with D perhaps matching TRBD1 or TRBD2 (5 bases each). There are 16 residues in the CDR3. V lost 0 bases and J lost 5, with 20 bases in between. The germline V gene encodes CDR1 DFQATT and CDR2 SNEGSKA (reference sequence).

The table lists this clonotype with a few counts. The junction departs from germline at one end; a sequencing error may be responsible. V usage is TRBV3-1 and J usage is TRBJ2-3; a weak D match, TRBD1 (6 bases). Germline-derived CDR1 and CDR2 are LGHDT and YNNKEL (reference sequence). This CDR3 contains 13 residues. The DNA of the CDR3 is TGTGCCAGCAGCCAAGTTAAGGGGGATACACAGTATTTT. Amino acid sequence: CASSQVKGDTQYF.

Points on this clonotype: One base away lies a much larger clone, so this may be a sequencing read error. The J gene is TRBJ2-1, the V gene TRBV15; D may be TRBD2 (7 bases). Germline V gene sequence: CDR1 LNHNV, CDR2 YYDKDF (reference sequence). V was pared by 1 base and J by 7 bases, with 17 bases between. CDR3 length: 16 amino acids. CDR3 residues: CATSRVGAGAGNEQFF. CDR3 coding DNA: TGTGCCACCAGCAGAGTTGGGGCGGGGGCCGGTAATGAGCAGTTCTTC.

This chain links TRBV14 with TRBJ1-1; possibly TRBD1 for D (6 bases). The V gene's germline CDR1 is SGHDN and CDR2 FVKESK. There are 18 residues in the CDR3. Between the trimmed V and J ends, which lost 0 bases and 11 bases, there was a span of 28 bases. The CDR3 DNA reads as TGTGCCAGCAGCCAAGATCAGGGGCAGATCCTGGGAGCCCGCCCGGCTTTCTTT. Amino acid sequence: CASSQDQGQILGARPAFF.

The chain combines TRBV28 with TRBJ2-1, with TRBD1 identical over 11 bases. V dropped 2 bases and J dropped 5; count of bases not matched to a gene: 5. Germline V lookup: CDR1 MDHEN, CDR2 SYDVKM. CDR3 length: 16 residues. The CDR3 DNA follows: TGTGCCAGCAGTTTAACCGGGACAGGGGGAAACAATGAGCAGTTCTTC. Its translation: CASSLTGTGGNNEQFF.

This chain links TRBV3-1 with TRBJ2-7; weak D call: TRBD1 (5 bases). Trimming cost V 4 bases and J 5 bases, with 18 bases left between them. This CDR3 is built from 15 residues. The germline V gene has CDR1 LGHDT and CDR2 YNNKEL (reference sequence). CDR3 DNA: TGTGCCAGCAGCCCCCAGGGTGGCAGGAGCCACGAGCAGTACTTC. Protein product: CASSPQGGRSHEQYF.

The CDR3 loop reads CASSQDSGEGSSYEQYF. The DNA of the CDR3 is TGCGCCAGCAGCCAAGATTCGGGGGAGGGGAGCTCCTACGAGCAGTACTTC. This chain links TRBV4-3 with TRBJ2-7; 7 positions agree with TRBD2. CDR1 is LGHNA, CDR2 YSLEER, per germline. This CDR3 is 17 amino acids long. Losses at the gene ends were 0 bases for V and 0 bases for J; bases not matched to a gene: 8.

The chain employs TRBV20-1 and TRBJ2-6; D is ambiguous. Germline-derived CDR1 and CDR2 are DFQATT and SNEGSKA (reference sequence). The CDR3 is 12 residues long. CDR3 protein: CSHPGWANVLTF. The CDR3 DNA reads as TGCAGCCACCCGGGCTGGGCCAACGTCCTGACTTTC.

The chain recombines TRBV7-8 with TRBJ2-7, with D tentatively TRBD2 (6 bases). Germline V gene lookup returns CDR1 SGHVS and CDR2 FQNEAQ. V lost 0 bases, J lost 7 bases, and 13 bases lay in between. This CDR3 region has 14 residues. The DNA for the CDR3 is TGTGCCAGCAGCTTAGCGTCCATGGCGGGGGAGCAGTACTTC. Its protein is CASSLASMAGEQYF.